A selection of T cell receptor beta chains follows, all from one sample in a study of cytomegalovirus exposure and HLA in healthy donors. Produced via immunoSEQ multiplex PCR; TCRdb's table is partial and in-frame only. Of fewer than 150,000 clones in the sample, more than 70% are singletons; the top ten hold roughly 4.6%. The specimen sequenced was PBMCs. Every receptor here comes from a woman aged 45-65 years in good health and CMV-seronegative. Each CDR3 is given with its conserved first and last residue. A D gene is named only where the DNA matches it firmly. Some rows have no size entry. The others give once, few or many, or a class for an expanded clone.

TRBJ2-3	.	.	TRBV7-8	TGTGCCAGCATACAGTACGGGGAAGATACGCAGTATTTT	CASIQYGEDTQYF
TRBJ2-5	few	.	TRBV6-1	TGTGCCAGCAGTGGTCAGGGAAGGGAGACCCAGTACTTC	CASSGQGRETQYF
TRBJ1-3	.	.	TRBV27	TGTGCCAGCAGTTTAACAGGGAGCCTCGGAAACACCATATATTTT	CASSLTGSLGNTIYF
TRBJ1-2	few	TRBD1	TRBV7-2	TGTGCCAGCAGCGTGGACAGGGGGCGCGGCTACACCTTC	CASSVDRGRGYTF
TRBJ2-7	.	.	TRBV5-1	TGCGCCAGCAGCCCAGACAGCGTCTACGAGCAGTACTTC	CASSPDSVYEQYF
TRBJ1-4	.	.	TRBV5-6	TGTGCCAGCAGCTTGGGAGGGTTCGGAGGTAATGAAAAACTGTTTTTT	CASSLGGFGGNEKLFF
TRBJ2-5	.	TRBD2	TRBV5-4	TGTGCCAGCAGGACGCCCACGGGAGGCAAAGAGACCCAGTACTTC	CASRTPTGGKETQYF
TRBJ2-5	.	TRBD2	TRBV2	TGTGCCAGCGACCGGGGGGGTCTGAGGGAGACCCAGTACTTC	CASDRGGLRETQYF
TRBJ2-7	.	TRBD1	TRBV5-5	TGTGCCAGCAGCTCCCGGGACAGGGGATACGAGCAGTACTTC	CASSSRDRGYEQYF
TRBJ1-5	.	.	TRBV21-1	TGTGCCAGCACCGGGGACAGAGAACTTTGTAGCAATCAGCCCCAGCATTTT	CASTGDRELCSNQPQHF
TRBJ2-5	few	.	TRBV2	TGTGCCAGCAGTGTCCGGGACATTGGGGCAGAGACCCAGTACTTC	CASSVRDIGAETQYF
TRBJ2-7	.	TRBD1	TRBV11-2	TGTGCCAGCAGCGCAACGAGGGGGACAGCTGGCGAGCAGTACTTC	CASSATRGTAGEQYF
TRBJ2-7	.	TRBD1	TRBV15	TGTGCCACCAGCAGCAGACAGGGCTCCTACGAGCAGTACTTC	CATSSRQGSYEQYF
TRBJ1-6	.	TRBD1	TRBV28	TGTGCCAGCAGTAAACCGGGACAGGGATATTCACCCCTCCACTTT	CASSKPGQGYSPLHF
TRBJ2-3	.	TRBD1	TRBV4-3	TGCGCCAGCAGCCAAGAATTGGGACAGGGGGCGGATACGCAGTATTTT	CASSQELGQGADTQYF
TRBJ1-6	few	.	TRBV4-2	TGTGCCAGCAGCCAAGAGGGAGGGGTCAGTTCACCCCTCCACTTT	CASSQEGGVSSPLHF
TRBJ1-1	.	TRBD1	TRBV13	TGTGCCAGCAGCCCCGGGGACAGGGCCTTCGGCACTGAAGCTTTCTTT	CASSPGDRAFGTEAFF
TRBJ2-7	.	.	TRBV4-1	TGCGCCAGCAGCCCCCCGGGCGGGGCCGAGCAGTACTTC	CASSPPGGAEQYF
TRBJ2-7	.	TRBD1	TRBV2	TGTGCCAGCAACTTAGACAGGGGGATCTACGAGCAGTACTTC	CASNLDRGIYEQYF
TRBJ2-1	.	TRBD2	TRBV2	TGTGCCAGCAGTGAAAGCGGTACTAGCGGCTATGAGCAGTTCTTC	CASSESGTSGYEQFF
TRBJ2-5	.	.	TRBV2	TGTGCCAGCAGTGAACAGGGAAGAGTAGAGACCCAGTACTTC	CASSEQGRVETQYF
TRBJ2-1	.	TRBD2	TRBV9	TGTGCCAGCAATGTAGCGGGGAGATACGATGAGCAGTTCTTC	CASNVAGRYDEQFF